This T cell receptor beta chain is drawn from a study of molecular identifiers for immune sequencing clone quantification. On the study more broadly: Five portions were made in replicates from RNA of 20,000 or 100,000 naive CD8 cells, and four underwent sequencing. Findings and limits, study-wide: Clone sizes that are highly expanded could be underestimated when identical TCR molecules share a barcode.

Naive CD8 T cells underwent sorting with the CD8+CD4-CCR7+CD45RA+ definition. This clonotype occurred many times. Its antigen is unknown. TCRdb re-called the PCR reads through MiXCR, storing one row per CDR3 protein. The sample consists of about 640,000 distinct CDR3 sequences, about 20% of them appearing once. Trimming removed 5 bases from V and 6 bases from J; junction bases left unmatched: 9. The CDR3 is 17 amino acids. CDR1 is KGHDR and CDR2 is SFDVKD in the germline V gene. The rearrangement links TRBV24-1 to TRBJ2-1; the match to TRBD2 covers 13 bases. The sequenced sample consisted of naive CD8+ T cells from blood, with Jurkat cell RNA spiked in. Noted subset: FACS-sorted CD8+CD4-CCR7+CD45RA+ naive T cells. The sequence came from a human donor in good health. Some libraries in this study had Jurkat cell RNA spiked in. CDR3 bases: TGTGCCACCAGTGGCCCCACTAGCGGGAGGGCCGGCAATGAGCAGTTCTTC. This gives the protein CATSGPTSGRAGNEQFF.